This T cell receptor (beta chain) was recovered during a study of T cells in Graves' hyperthyroidism and ophthalmopathy. Each ophthalmopathy patient scored at least 3 on the Clinical Activity Score and at least 4 on NOSPECS grade, with duration under 3 months. Clinical symptoms, serum thyroxine, TRAb, thyroid ultrasound and orbital computed tomography informed diagnoses. Fresh peripheral blood, 7.5 to 10 ml, was the source of the PBMCs. This clonotype was observed many times. RNA transcripts gave rise to amplified TCR beta CDR3 regions. The HTBI primer set was used in a first-round RT-PCR of the TCR CDR3. TCRdb redid the calling of the multiplex PCR reads with MiXCR, one entry per CDR3 protein. Among approximately 570,000 distinct CDR3 sequences listed, just under 20% were seen once. This TCR derives from a man aged 40-50 years with Graves' ophthalmopathy. The sequencing sample was made of blood.

In nucleotides, the CDR3 is TGCAGTGCTAGTGGGTTCGGGACTAGCGGGGTCAGCACAGATACGCAGTATTTT. It is translated as CSASGFGTSGVSTDTQYF. The V gene is TRBV20-1, the J gene TRBJ2-3, with 13 positions matching TRBD2. In germline, CDR1 is DFQATT, CDR2 SNEGSKA (reference sequence). J was trimmed by 0 bases and V by 3 bases; bases with no gene match: 9. The CDR3 runs 18 residues.